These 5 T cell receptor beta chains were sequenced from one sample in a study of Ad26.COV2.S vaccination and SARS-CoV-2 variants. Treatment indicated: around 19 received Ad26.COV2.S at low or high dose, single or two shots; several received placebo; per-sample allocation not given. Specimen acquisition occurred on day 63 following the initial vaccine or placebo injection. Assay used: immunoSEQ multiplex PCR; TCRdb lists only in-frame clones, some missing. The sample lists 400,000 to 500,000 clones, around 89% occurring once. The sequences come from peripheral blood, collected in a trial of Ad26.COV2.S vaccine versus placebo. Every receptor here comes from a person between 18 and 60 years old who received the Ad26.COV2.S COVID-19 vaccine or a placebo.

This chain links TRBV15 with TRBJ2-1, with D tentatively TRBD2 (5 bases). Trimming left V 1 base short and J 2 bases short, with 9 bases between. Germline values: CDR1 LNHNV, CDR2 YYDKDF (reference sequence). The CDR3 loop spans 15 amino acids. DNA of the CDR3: TGTGCCACCAGCAGAGCGGTCGGGGCCTACAATGAGCAGTTCTTC. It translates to CATSRAVGAYNEQFF.

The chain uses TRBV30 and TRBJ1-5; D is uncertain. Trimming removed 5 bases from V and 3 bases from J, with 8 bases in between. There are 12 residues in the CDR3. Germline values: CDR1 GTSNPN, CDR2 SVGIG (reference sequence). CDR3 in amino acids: CAWGDDNQPQHF. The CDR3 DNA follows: TGTGCCTGGGGTGACGACAATCAGCCCCAGCATTTT.

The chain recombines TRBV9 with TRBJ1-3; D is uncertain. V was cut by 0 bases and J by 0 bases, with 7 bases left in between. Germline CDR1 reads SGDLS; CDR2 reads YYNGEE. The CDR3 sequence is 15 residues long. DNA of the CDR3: TGTGCCAGCAGCGTAGAAGGGTTCTCTGGAAACACCATATATTTT. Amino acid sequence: CASSVEGFSGNTIYF.

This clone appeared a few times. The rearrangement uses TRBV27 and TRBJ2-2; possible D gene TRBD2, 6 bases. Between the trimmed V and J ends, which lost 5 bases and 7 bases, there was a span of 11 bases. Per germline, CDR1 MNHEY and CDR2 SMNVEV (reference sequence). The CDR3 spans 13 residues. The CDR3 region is CASSRLGGGELFF. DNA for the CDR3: TGTGCCAGCAGTCGCCTGGGGGGCGGGGAGCTGTTTTTT.

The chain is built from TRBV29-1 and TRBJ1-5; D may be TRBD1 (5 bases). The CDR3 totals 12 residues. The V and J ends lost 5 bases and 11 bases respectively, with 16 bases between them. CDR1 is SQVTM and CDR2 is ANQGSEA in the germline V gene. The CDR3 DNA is TGCAGCGTTTTGGGCCCTCAAGGGGCCCAGCATTTT. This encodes CSVLGPQGAQHF.